This TCR beta chain stems from a study of read filtering for tumor transcriptome and immune sequencing. Study context: Mean patient age was approximately 66 years, range about 40 to 85; 16 to 20 male, some 14 female.

The library was built from roughly 400 ng RNA with molecular barcoded adaptors for alpha/delta and beta/gamma chains. MiXCR, run by TCRdb on the reads, gives a single entry per CDR3 protein. The sample carries 15,000 to 20,000 distinct CDR3 sequences, less than 25% recorded once. To note about this clonotype: The junction departs from germline at one end; a sequencing error may be responsible.

Germline CDR1 is MDHEN and CDR2 is SYDVKM. This CDR3 spans 14 amino acids. The origin of this receptor is a donor over 35 with multiple myeloma. Sequenced material: a population of CD138-negative cells sorted from bone marrow. J is TRBJ2-7 and V is TRBV28, with 10 bases identical to TRBD1. The CDR3 protein is CASTGQGSSYGQYF. CDR3 sequence (DNA): TGTGCCAGCACGGGACAGGGGAGCTCCTACGGGCAGTACTTC.